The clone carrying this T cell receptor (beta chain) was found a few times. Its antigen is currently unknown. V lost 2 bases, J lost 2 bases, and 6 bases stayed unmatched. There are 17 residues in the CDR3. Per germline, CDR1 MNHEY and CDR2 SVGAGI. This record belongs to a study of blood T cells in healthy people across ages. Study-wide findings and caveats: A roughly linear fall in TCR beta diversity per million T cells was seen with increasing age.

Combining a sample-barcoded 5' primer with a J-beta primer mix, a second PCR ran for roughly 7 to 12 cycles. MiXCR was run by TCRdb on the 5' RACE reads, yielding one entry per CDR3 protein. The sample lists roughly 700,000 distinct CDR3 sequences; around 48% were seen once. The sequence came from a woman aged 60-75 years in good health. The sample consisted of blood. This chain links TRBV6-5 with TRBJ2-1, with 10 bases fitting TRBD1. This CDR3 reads CASSYPGTGVTYNEQFF. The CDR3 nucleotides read TGTGCCAGCAGTTACCCCGGGACAGGGGTGACCTACAATGAGCAGTTCTTC.